The TCR beta chain under discussion was sequenced for a study of human T cells and chemical hapten exposure (dated by TCRdb to the early 2020s). Study-wide context: For sensitization, 2% DPC in acetone was applied to an approximately 2 cm by approximately 2 cm area of upper inner arm skin. Patients additionally received weekly therapeutic DPC doses to the scalp throughout the roughly 25-week study period. Patch testing was done on the upper back using Finn chambers containing 0.01% DPC, and results were scored after 6 days according to International Contact Dermatitis Research Group standards. Most of the patients in the cohort were female, and the cohort covered alopecia areata with under or over 50% scalp involvement, alopecia totalis and alopecia universalis. The libraries were sequenced as a pool, and the TCR yield per sample differed mostly because of small variations in library volumes within the pool. Peripheral blood TCR repertoire changes were tracked in vivo in alopecia patients during primary and secondary sensitization to the hapten diphenylcyclopropenone (DPC). Blood samples were taken from patients before sensitization (week 0) and then at 2, 6 and about 24 weeks after DPC sensitization. Blood for TCR sequencing was provided by twenty-nine alopecia patients at one to four time points (pre-sensitization, 2, 6 and 24 weeks).

In the germline V gene (reference sequence), CDR1 corresponds to MNHNY and CDR2 to SVGAGI. The CDR3 holds 14 amino acids from the cysteine to the phenylalanine. The DNA shown is the 42-base CDR3, in frame from base 1. V and J lose 8 bases and 6 bases, and a span of 20 bases separates them. Read against the paper, the sample's time point label means: pre-sensitization, week 0. The treatment or condition label corresponds to: therapeutic diphenylcyclopropenone sensitization with weekly scalp DPC. Blood at each patch-test visit was drawn before the patch test was applied. Eligible patients were aged 18 to 70, diagnosed with alopecia, deemed suitable for DPC therapy, and excluded if pregnant. Total RNA was isolated from unfractionated whole blood collected in Tempus Blood RNA tubes. Library creation used RACE. The sequencer listed for this sample is NextSeq 500. During library preparation, unique molecular identifiers were attached to individual cDNA molecules so that TCRs could be counted in a quantitative, reproducible way. Both TCR alpha and TCR beta chains were sequenced from each blood RNA sample. As for the original processing: A median of about 87,000 TCRs per sample was observed, with a range of about 23,224 to 690,600. The Decombinator software suite was used to annotate V, J and CDR3 in the TCR reads. For the PS versus PT1 abundance plots, all samples were subsampled to the same number of TCRs (28,000). TCRs were defined as expanded if absent before sensitization and observed at least eight times at the 2-week time point. TCRdb handled the public reads itself, with Q25 trimming in fastp and clone calling in MiXCR, and kept productive beta chains. Merged by CDR3 protein, the rows form single entries marked with the most common genes and DNA. The V and J calls shown here were made by TCRdb, not taken from the authors' results. This sample holds approximately 260,000 distinct CDR3 sequences; 8.6% were observed only once. The biggest ten clones account for approximately 2.3% of the sample.

Broad study findings and their caveats: The number of TCRs above 1 in 1000 frequency did not change with DPC sensitization; there was no evidence of global repertoire structure alterations. Expanded TCRs formed significantly more large CDR3 similarity clusters than pre-sensitization or healthy control sets, consistent with antigen-driven responses. Patch test score correlated positively with the number of PT1 expanded TCRs, reaching significance at thresholds 8, 16 and 32 but not at 4. Repeated subsampling changed both the strength of the expansion versus patch-test correlation and the threshold at which that correlation became significant. Alopecia, a presumed autoimmune disease, was present in all patients, so the immune response of the patients might differ from that of healthy individuals.

This clonotype was observed a handful of times. Its antigen is not yet known. Per-nucleotide qualities are absent, and no much larger clonotype sits a single base away. Recombination joined TRBV6-6 with TRBJ2-7, and perhaps TRBD1 as D gene, on 5 matching bases. The source is a woman between 40 and 50 years old with alopecia areata. Some clones in this sample may be carry-over from other donors' samples. This sample comprised whole blood, obtained in connection with sensitization to the hapten diphenylcyclopropenone (DPC). At the DNA level, the sequence is TGTGCCAGCCTGAACAGACAGTCCACCGGCGAGCAGTACTTC. Protein translation: CASLNRQSTGEQYF.